The 13 T cell receptor beta chains given below trace back to one sample, sequenced in a study of early T cells in non-severe SARS-CoV-2 infection. MiXCR, run by TCRdb on the 5' RACE reads, gives a single entry per CDR3 protein. The data show about 88,000 distinct CDR3 sequences, with just under 15% seen just once and 5.5% held by the top ten. The sample comprised whole blood. These receptors came from an adult who was a healthcare worker with PCR-confirmed SARS-CoV-2 infection or an uninfected control (not recorded which).

The table lists this clonotype with many counts. The chain links TRBV4-3 to TRBJ2-3, with D possibly being TRBD2 (5 bases). The V gene lost 0 bases and the J gene lost 1 base, with 8 bases spanning the gap. Looked up from germline, CDR1 is LGHNA and CDR2 is YSLEER. The CDR3 runs 15 residues. Here the CDR3 reads CASSQEWRGTDTQYF. CDR3 DNA: TGCGCCAGCAGCCAAGAATGGCGGGGCACAGATACGCAGTATTTT.

This clonotype was counted only a few times. This chain joins TRBV6-6 and TRBJ1-6, with TRBD1 matching over 8 bases. Germline trimming cut 6 bases from V and 11 bases from J; bases unmatched to any gene: 9. Germline CDR1 and CDR2: MNHNY and SVGAGI (reference sequence). The CDR3 is 14 residues long. The CDR3 DNA is TGTGCCAGCAGACAGACAGGGGATCACGCACCCCTCCACTTT. Protein product: CASRQTGDHAPLHF.

The sample holds a few counts of this clonotype. This sequence joins TRBV25-1 and TRBJ1-4; the D is unclear. The CDR3 runs 13 residues. Germline CDR1 reads MGHDK; CDR2 reads SYGVNS. Trimming stripped 3 bases from V and 4 bases from J, with 6 bases between. The CDR3 sequence: CASSEGFNEKLFF. CDR3 in DNA: TGTGCCAGCAGTGAGGGCTTTAATGAAAAACTGTTTTTT.

On this clonotype itself: One junction end does not reproduce the germline sequence, and a read error may be involved. The chain is built from TRBV12-3 or TRBV12-4 and TRBJ2-5; the D gene is possibly TRBD2 (6 bases). The CDR3 has 15 amino acids. The DNA for the CDR3 is TGTACCAGCAGTTTTTTAGCGGCCGCGTCCAAGACCCAGTACTTC. This translates into CTSSFLAAASKTQYF.

This clonotype has only a few counts. The chain recombines TRBV12-3 or TRBV12-4 with TRBJ2-1, with TRBD1 matching over 9 bases. The CDR3 length is 13 residues. After removal of 8 bases from V and 8 bases from J, the junction contained 7 bases not matched to a gene. The CDR3 loop is CASGSDRGDEQFF. In DNA form, the CDR3 reads TGTGCCAGCGGCTCGGACAGGGGCGATGAGCAGTTCTTC.

V gene TRBV12-3 or TRBV12-4 combines with J gene TRBJ2-2, with 7 bases lining up with TRBD2. V was pared by 8 bases and J by 1 base, with 4 bases of the junction left unmatched. The CDR3 runs to 14 residues. The CDR3 protein is CASGASGNTGELFF. The DNA for the CDR3 is TGTGCCAGCGGTGCTAGCGGGAACACCGGGGAGCTGTTTTTT.

The V and J genes are TRBV12-3 or TRBV12-4 and TRBJ2-1; no reliable D call. The CDR3 extends over 14 amino acids. Trimming took off 3 bases at V and 0 bases at J, with 6 bases between the two ends. CDR3: CASSFTPSYNEQFF. The CDR3 DNA reads as TGTGCCAGCAGTTTTACGCCCTCCTACAATGAGCAGTTCTTC.

The chain joins TRBV5-1 to TRBJ1-2; 8 nucleotides agree with TRBD1. The germline CDR1 and CDR2 sequences are SGHRS and YFSETQ. CDR3 length: 14 amino acids. J gave up 4 bases and V 3 bases, and 5 bases lay outside the gene matches. In DNA, the CDR3 is TGCGCCAGCAGCTCGCAGGGGGCGGGCTATGGCTACACCTTC. Amino acid sequence: CASSSQGAGYGYTF.

At least ten counts were recorded for this clonotype. J is TRBJ1-1 and V is TRBV6-5, with D uncertain. The V end was cut by 5 bases, the J end by 2 bases, with 6 bases between. CDR3 length: 12 residues. The V gene's germline CDR1 is MNHEY and CDR2 SVGAGI. The DNA for the CDR3 is TGTGCCAGCAGTAGGATTAACACTGAAGCTTTCTTT. Translating gives CASSRINTEAFF.

This clonotype came up a few times. The chain has TRBV2 and TRBJ2-5; D unresolved. The CDR3 runs 13 residues. Germline loops: CDR1 SNHLY, CDR2 FYNNEI. V shed 5 bases and J shed 5 bases, with 12 bases lying between them. For the CDR3, the DNA is TGTGCCAGCAGTTCTTCATTCGGTGAGACCCAGTACTTC. Protein: CASSSSFGETQYF.

This clonotype was seen more than once but under ten times. This chain uses TRBV20-1 with TRBJ2-5; D assignment may be TRBD1 or TRBD2 (5 bases each). The ends were cut back, 4 bases at V and 1 base at J, with 16 bases in the middle. The germline V gene encodes CDR1 DFQATT and CDR2 SNEGSKA (reference sequence). The CDR3 runs to 15 residues. This CDR3 reads CSAKTRDLSQETQYF. The CDR3, as DNA: TGCAGTGCTAAAACTAGGGACCTCAGCCAAGAGACCCAGTACTTC.

This clonotype was detected a few times. The chain has TRBV6-2 or TRBV6-3 and TRBJ1-1; 9 bases align to TRBD1. The CDR3 is made up of 14 amino acids. Looked up from germline, CDR1 is MNHEY and CDR2 is SVGEGT. Trimming cost V 7 bases and J 4 bases; bases outside gene matches: 7. CDR3 residues: CASKRTGDVTEAFF. In DNA form, the CDR3 reads TGTGCCAGCAAGAGGACAGGGGATGTCACTGAAGCTTTCTTT.

The rearrangement links TRBV28 to TRBJ2-3; 8 bases are a match to TRBD1. The CDR3 extends over 15 amino acids. V lost 6 bases, J lost 3 bases, and 8 bases stayed unmatched. Germline CDR1 is MDHEN and CDR2 is SYDVKM. DNA for the CDR3: TGTGCCAGCAGCAGTACAGGGGGTGGGACAGATACGCAGTATTTT. The encoded protein is CASSSTGGGTDTQYF.